One and the same sample provided the 7 T cell receptor beta chains below, sequenced in a study of PD-L1 blockade in urothelial cancer. Some clones are missing from TCRdb's copy, which holds only in-frame ones; the method was immunoSEQ multiplex PCR. The sample includes around 130,000 clones, approximately 84% of them seen just once. Described time point: pretreatment peripheral blood. Sequencing used PBMCs, obtained around atezolizumab (anti-PD-L1) treatment. These receptors all stem from a man aged 50 to 59 with urothelial cancer.

The chain carries TRBV9 and TRBJ2-7; a possible D gene is TRBD2 (6 bases). V shed 3 bases and J shed 7 bases, with 17 bases lying between them. Germline lookup yields CDR1 SGDLS and CDR2 YYNGEE. This CDR3 is built from 14 residues. This chain's CDR3 is CASSGGDFRVEQYF. The CDR3 region has the DNA TGTGCCAGCAGCGGGGGGGACTTCCGAGTAGAGCAGTACTTC.

This chain links TRBV6-1 with TRBJ2-1; TRBD2 matches 9 bases. Trimming cost V 6 bases and J 0 bases; bases outside gene matches: 3. Germline values: CDR1 MNHNS, CDR2 SASEGT. The length of the CDR3 is 15 residues. CDR3 coding DNA: TGTGCCAGCAGCCGCGGGGGGGGCTCCTACAATGAGCAGTTCTTC. Translating gives CASSRGGGSYNEQFF.

This clone was detected only a few times. J is TRBJ2-7 and V is TRBV15; perhaps TRBD2 as D (5 bases). The germline CDR1 and CDR2 sequences are LNHNV and YYDKDF (reference sequence). V was trimmed by 0 bases and J by 8 bases, leaving 20 bases between them. The CDR3 loop spans 16 amino acids. The CDR3 spells CATSRDVWETSRQQYF. CDR3 bases: TGTGCCACCAGCAGAGATGTCTGGGAGACCTCCCGGCAGCAGTACTTC.

The chain carries TRBV21-1 and TRBJ2-1; the table calls TRBD2, which could not be checked here. TRBV21-1 is given as a pseudogene. The CDR3 loop spans 16 amino acids. The CDR3 region has the DNA TGTGCCAGAGAGGTCATTAATGGCGGGCCCCACAATGAGCAGTTCTTC. Translated: CAREVINGGPHNEQFF.

The rearrangement joins TRBV4-1 to TRBJ2-7; a possible D gene is TRBD2 (5 bases). This CDR3 comprises 14 residues. V lost 3 bases and J lost 6, with 15 bases in between. Germline V gene data show CDR1 as MGHRA and CDR2 as YSYEKL. CDR3 sequence reads: CASSQDGELSEQYF. The DNA for the CDR3 is TGCGCCAGCAGCCAGGACGGGGAGTTGAGCGAGCAGTACTTC.

Regarding this clone: The junction departs from the called germline gene at one end, perhaps through a read error. J is TRBJ2-5 and V is TRBV7-7, with 11 nucleotides matching TRBD2. CDR3 size: 15 residues. Germline-derived CDR1 and CDR2 are SSHAT and FNYEAQ (reference sequence). CDR3 nucleotide sequence: TGTGCTAGCAGCTCGACTAGCGGGAACCAAGAGACCCAGTACTTC. It is translated as CASSSTSGNQETQYF.

V gene TRBV28 combines with J gene TRBJ1-5; a weak D match, TRBD1 (5 bases). In germline, CDR1 is MDHEN, CDR2 SYDVKM. There are 16 residues in the CDR3. V dropped 6 bases and J dropped 2 bases, with 17 bases sitting between them. The CDR3 loop is CASRRIAGLGNQPQHF. The CDR3 DNA is TGTGCCAGCAGACGCATAGCGGGGCTTGGCAATCAGCCCCAGCATTTT. The full variable domain, its missing parts supplied by reference TRBV28 and TRBJ1-5, is DVKVTQSSRYLVKRTGEKVFLECVQDMDHENMFWYRQDPGLGLRLIYFSYDVKMKEKGDIPEGYSVSREKKERFSLILESASTNQTSMYLCASRRIAGLGNQPQHFGDGTRLSIL.